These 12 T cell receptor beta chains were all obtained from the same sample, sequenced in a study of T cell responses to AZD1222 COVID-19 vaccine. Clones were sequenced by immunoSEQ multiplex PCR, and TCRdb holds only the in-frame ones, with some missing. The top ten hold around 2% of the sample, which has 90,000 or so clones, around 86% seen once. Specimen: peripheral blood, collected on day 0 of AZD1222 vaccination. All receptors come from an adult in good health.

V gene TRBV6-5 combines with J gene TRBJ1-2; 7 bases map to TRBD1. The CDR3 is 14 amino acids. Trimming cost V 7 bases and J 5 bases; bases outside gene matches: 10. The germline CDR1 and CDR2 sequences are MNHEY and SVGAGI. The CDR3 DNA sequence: TGTGCCAGCACATTACGTGGGGACAGTTATGGCTACACCTTC. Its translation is CASTLRGDSYGYTF.

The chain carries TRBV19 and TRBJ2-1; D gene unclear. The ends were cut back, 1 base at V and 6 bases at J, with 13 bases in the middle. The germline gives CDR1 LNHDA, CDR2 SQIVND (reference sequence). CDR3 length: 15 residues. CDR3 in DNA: TGTGCCAGTAGTATAGCCCGTCCCAGTACCAATGAGCAGTTCTTC. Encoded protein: CASSIARPSTNEQFF.

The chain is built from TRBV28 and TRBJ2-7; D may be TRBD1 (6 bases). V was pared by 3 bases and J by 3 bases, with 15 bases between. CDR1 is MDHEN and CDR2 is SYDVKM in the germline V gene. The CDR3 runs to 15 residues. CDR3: CASSFQGQPLYEQYF. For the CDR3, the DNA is TGTGCCAGCAGTTTTCAGGGGCAGCCCCTCTACGAGCAGTACTTC.

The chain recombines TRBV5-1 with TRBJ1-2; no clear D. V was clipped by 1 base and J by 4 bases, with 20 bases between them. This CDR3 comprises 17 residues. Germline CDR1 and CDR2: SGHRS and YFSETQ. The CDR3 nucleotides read TGCGCCAGCAGCTTGCCGGGCCTTAGTTCGGGCTTCTATGGCTACACCTTC. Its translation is CASSLPGLSSGFYGYTF.

This chain's CDR3 is CASSTPGGLTDTQYF. The CDR3 nucleotides read TGTGCCAGCAGCACGCCAGGGGGCTTGACAGATACGCAGTATTTT. The chain recombines TRBV11-2 with TRBJ2-3, with 8 bases identical to TRBD1. With V trimmed by 5 bases and J by 3 bases, 7 bases remained unmatched. The CDR3 consists of 15 residues. Germline loops: CDR1 SGHAT, CDR2 FQNNGV.

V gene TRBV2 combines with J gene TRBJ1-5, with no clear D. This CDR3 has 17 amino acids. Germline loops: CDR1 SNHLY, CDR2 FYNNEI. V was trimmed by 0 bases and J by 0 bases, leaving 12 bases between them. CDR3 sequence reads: CASSEAAGKYSNQPQHF. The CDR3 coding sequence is TGTGCCAGCAGTGAAGCGGCAGGAAAATATAGCAATCAGCCCCAGCATTTT.

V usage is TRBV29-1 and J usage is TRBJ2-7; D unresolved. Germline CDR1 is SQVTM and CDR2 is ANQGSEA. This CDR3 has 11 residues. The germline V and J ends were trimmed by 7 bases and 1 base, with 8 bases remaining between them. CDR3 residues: CSAEASYEQYF. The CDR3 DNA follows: TGCAGCGCCGAGGCGTCCTACGAGCAGTACTTC.

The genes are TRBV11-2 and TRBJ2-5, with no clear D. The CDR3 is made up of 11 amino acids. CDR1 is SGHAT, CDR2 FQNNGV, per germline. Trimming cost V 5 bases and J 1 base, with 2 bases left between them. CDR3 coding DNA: TGTGCCAGCAGCCCCCAAGAGACCCAGTACTTC. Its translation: CASSPQETQYF.

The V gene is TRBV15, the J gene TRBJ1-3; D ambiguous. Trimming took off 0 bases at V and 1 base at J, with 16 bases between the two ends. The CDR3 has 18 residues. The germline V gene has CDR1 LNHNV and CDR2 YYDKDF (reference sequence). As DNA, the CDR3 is TGTGCCACCAGCAGAGATCTTACAGCTGCATTATCTGGAAACACCATATATTTT. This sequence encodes CATSRDLTAALSGNTIYF.

The CDR3 sequence: CASSPLRGANYGYTF. The CDR3 region has the DNA TGTGCCAGCAGCCCACTGCGTGGGGCTAACTATGGCTACACCTTC. The gene calls are TRBV7-8 and TRBJ1-2, with unresolved D. Trimming took 5 bases from V and 0 from J, leaving 13 bases between them. Germline loops: CDR1 SGHVS, CDR2 FQNEAQ. The CDR3 covers 15 residues.

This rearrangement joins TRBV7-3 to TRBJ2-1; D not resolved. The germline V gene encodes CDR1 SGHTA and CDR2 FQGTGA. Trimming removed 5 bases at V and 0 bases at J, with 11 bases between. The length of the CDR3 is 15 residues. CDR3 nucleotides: TGTGCCAGCAGCCTTGACGCGAGCTCCTACAATGAGCAGTTCTTC. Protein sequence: CASSLDASSYNEQFF.

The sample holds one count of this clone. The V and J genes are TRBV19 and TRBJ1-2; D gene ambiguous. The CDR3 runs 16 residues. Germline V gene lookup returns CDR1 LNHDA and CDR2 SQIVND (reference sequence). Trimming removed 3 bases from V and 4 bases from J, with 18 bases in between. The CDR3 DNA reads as TGTGCCAGTAGTATGAATGATTTTGGATCCCCCTATGGCTACACCTTC. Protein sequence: CASSMNDFGSPYGYTF.